This TCR beta chain was sequenced during a study of blood T cell repertoires in COVID-19. The overall study: Researchers got acute and convalescent COVID-19 samples from the United States, Italy and Spain. In each case, the material was cDNA or gDNA derived from T cells, B-cell-depleted T cells, or PBMCs.

Authors' data handling: Amplification with reference gene primers provided the estimates of nucleated cell counts. Data came from immunoSEQ multiplex PCR; TCRdb stores just in-frame clones and leaves some out. That table supplies the V and J calls and clone size; D and trimming were determined from the DNA. The sample includes 51,000 or so clones, around 92% of them seen just once. Germline CDR1 SGHKS, CDR2 YYEKEE (reference sequence). The CDR3 is made up of 14 amino acids. The trim removed 2 bases at V and 3 bases at J, leaving 5 bases unmatched. The sequence derives from an elderly man with active or convalescent COVID-19. The chain recombines TRBV5-5 with TRBJ2-7; TRBD1 matches 7 bases. The specimen was peripheral blood. In DNA form, the CDR3 reads TGTGCCAGCAGCTTTACCGGGACAGACTACGAGCAGTACTTC. It translates to CASSFTGTDYEQYF.